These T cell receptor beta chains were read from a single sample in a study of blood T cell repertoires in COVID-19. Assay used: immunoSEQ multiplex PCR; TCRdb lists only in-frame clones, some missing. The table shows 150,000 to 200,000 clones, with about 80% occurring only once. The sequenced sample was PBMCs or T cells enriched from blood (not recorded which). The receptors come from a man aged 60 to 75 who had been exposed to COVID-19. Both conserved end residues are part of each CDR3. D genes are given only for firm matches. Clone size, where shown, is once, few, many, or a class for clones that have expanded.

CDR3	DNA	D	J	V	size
CASKGDPYEQYF	TGTGCCAGCAAGGGGGATCCCTACGAGCAGTACTTC	NA	TRBJ2-7	TRBV2	NA
CASSPGDRVANEKLFF	TGTGCCAGCAGCCCCGGCGACAGGGTCGCTAATGAAAAACTGTTTTTT	TRBD1	TRBJ1-4	TRBV9	once
CASSLMAGSNQPQHF	TGTGCCAGCAGCTTAATGGCAGGGAGCAATCAGCCCCAGCATTTT	NA	TRBJ1-5	TRBV7-8	NA
CASSSGGQGSQPQHF	TGTGCCAGTAGTTCGGGGGGACAGGGGAGTCAGCCCCAGCATTTT	TRBD1	TRBJ1-5	TRBV19	NA
CASSIPGGTEAFF	TGTGCCAGTAGTATCCCGGGGGGGACTGAAGCTTTCTTT	NA	TRBJ1-1	TRBV19	NA
CASGTNQPQHF	TGTGCTAGTGGCACAAATCAGCCCCAGCATTTT	NA	TRBJ1-5	TRBV12-5	NA
CATSEGPTWDSSSYEQYF	TGTGCCACCAGTGAAGGTCCCACTTGGGACAGCTCTTCCTACGAGCAGTACTTC	TRBD1	TRBJ2-7	TRBV24-1	many
CASSPDSGGSGNTIYF	TGCGCCAGCAGTCCCGATTCAGGGGGGAGTGGAAACACCATATATTTT	TRBD1	TRBJ1-3	TRBV4-3	NA
CASSLIGGNTEAFF	TGTGCCAGCAGCTTAATTGGCGGTAACACTGAAGCTTTCTTT	NA	TRBJ1-1	TRBV7-3	NA
CASRRQGDYTEAFF	TGTGCCAGCCGTAGACAGGGGGATTACACTGAAGCTTTCTTT	TRBD1	TRBJ1-1	TRBV27	NA
CASSIDITGGQPQHF	TGTGCCAGTAGTATAGATATCACAGGGGGTCAGCCCCAGCATTTT	TRBD1	TRBJ1-5	TRBV19	NA
CASSFVLTGGDGYTF	TGTGCCAGCAGTTTCGTACTCACAGGGGGCGATGGCTACACCTTC	TRBD1	TRBJ1-2	TRBV28	NA
CATRASGNTYEQYF	TGTGCCACCAGGGCTAGCGGTAACACCTACGAGCAGTACTTC	TRBD2	TRBJ2-7	TRBV10-3	NA
CSVEKVSRETQYF	TGCAGCGTTGAAAAGGTTTCGCGGGAGACCCAGTACTTC	NA	TRBJ2-5	TRBV29-1	NA
CASTGGSTEAFF	TGCGCCAGCACAGGGGGGAGCACTGAAGCTTTCTTT	TRBD1	TRBJ1-1	TRBV4-3	NA
CASSEFAGQGKETEAFF	TGTGCCAGCAGTGAATTCGCGGGACAGGGAAAGGAGACTGAAGCTTTCTTT	TRBD1	TRBJ1-1	TRBV25-1	NA
CASSRGQNGYTF	TGCGCCAGCAGCAGGGGACAGAATGGCTACACCTTC	TRBD1	TRBJ1-2	TRBV5-1	NA
CASSQVGGSEAFF	TGTGCCAGCAGCCAAGTAGGAGGGTCTGAAGCTTTCTTT	NA	TRBJ1-1	TRBV3-1/TRBV3-2	NA
CASSVGGAGANVLTF	TGTGCCAGCAGCGTAGGCGGCGCTGGGGCCAACGTCCTGACTTTC	NA	TRBJ2-6	TRBV9	once
CASSQDPSGRATDTQYF	TGTGCCAGCAGCCAAGATCCCAGCGGGAGGGCCACAGATACGCAGTATTTT	TRBD2	TRBJ2-3	TRBV14	once
CASSFRRAYNEQFF	TGTGCCAGCAGCTTCCGGAGGGCCTACAATGAGCAGTTCTTC	NA	TRBJ2-1	TRBV11-2	NA
CSVDAGYSYEQYF	TGCAGCGTTGACGCGGGGTACTCCTACGAGCAGTACTTC	NA	TRBJ2-7	TRBV29-1	NA
CASSLPGQGARNGYTF	TGCGCCAGCAGCTTACCGGGACAGGGGGCGCGAAATGGCTACACCTTC	TRBD1	TRBJ1-2	TRBV5-1	NA
CATSDPGVEAFF	TGTGCCACCAGTGATCCAGGGGTTGAAGCTTTCTTT	NA	TRBJ1-1	TRBV24-1	NA
CASSRGGNNQPQHF	TGTGCCAGCTCACGGGGAGGAAACAATCAGCCCCAGCATTTT	NA	TRBJ1-5	TRBV18	NA